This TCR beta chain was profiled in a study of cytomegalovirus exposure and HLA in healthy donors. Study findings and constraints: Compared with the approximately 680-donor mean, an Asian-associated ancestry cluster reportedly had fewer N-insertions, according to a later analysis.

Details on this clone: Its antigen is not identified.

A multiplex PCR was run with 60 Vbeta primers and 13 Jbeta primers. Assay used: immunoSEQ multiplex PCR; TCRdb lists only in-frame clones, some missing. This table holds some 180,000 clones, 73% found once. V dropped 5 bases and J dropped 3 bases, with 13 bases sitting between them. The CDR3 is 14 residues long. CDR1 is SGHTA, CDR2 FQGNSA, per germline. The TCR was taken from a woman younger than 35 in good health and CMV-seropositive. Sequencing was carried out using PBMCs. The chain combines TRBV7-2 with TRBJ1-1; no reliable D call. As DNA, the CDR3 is TGTGCCAGCAGCCCAGAGGGTTACGACACTGAAGCTTTCTTT. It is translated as CASSPEGYDTEAFF.